The 29 T cell receptor beta chains below come from one sample, sequenced in a study of T cell responses to AZD1222 COVID-19 vaccine. Produced via immunoSEQ multiplex PCR; TCRdb's table is partial and in-frame only. The data show 110,000 to 150,000 clones, with around nine tenths seen just once and 3.5% to 4.5% held by the top ten. Sequences were derived from peripheral blood, sampled on day 0 of AZD1222 vaccination. Source of these receptors: an adult in good health.

The chain joins TRBV3-1 (or the pseudogene TRBV3-2) to TRBJ2-1; 7 nucleotides match TRBD1. CDR3 length: 15 residues. The V gene's germline CDR1 is LGHDT and CDR2 YNNKEL (reference sequence). J gave up 6 bases and V 5 bases, and 10 bases lay outside the gene matches. The CDR3 here is CASSTRDSGGNEQFF. CDR3 bases: TGTGCCAGCAGCACCCGGGACAGCGGCGGCAATGAGCAGTTCTTC.

The genes are TRBV6-5 and TRBJ1-2; 9 nucleotides match TRBD1. The junction had 10 bases not matched to a gene; V was cut back by 7 bases and J by 10 bases. The CDR3 covers 13 residues. Germline V gene sequence: CDR1 MNHEY, CDR2 SVGAGI. This chain's CDR3 is CASILGQGSSYTF. In DNA, the CDR3 is TGTGCCAGCATATTGGGACAGGGTTCATCCTACACCTTC.

This chain links TRBV19 with TRBJ1-5; 9 bases fit TRBD1. The germline gives CDR1 LNHDA, CDR2 SQIVND (reference sequence). This CDR3 contains 17 residues. V was clipped by 4 bases and J by 5 bases; unmatched bases: 12. The CDR3 DNA follows: TGTGCCAGTAGTACCCACGGGACAGGGTCTTTTGATCAGCCCCAGCATTTT. Translated: CASSTHGTGSFDQPQHF.

The chain has TRBV3-1 (or the pseudogene TRBV3-2) and TRBJ1-6, with D perhaps TRBD1 (5 bases). Germline V gene sequence: CDR1 LGHDT, CDR2 YNNKEL (reference sequence). V lost 4 bases to trimming and J lost 5 bases, with 12 bases between them. The CDR3 runs 15 residues. In nucleotides, the CDR3 is TGTGCCAGCAGCCGGGGCAGGGTTAATAATTCACCCCTCCACTTT. It codes for CASSRGRVNNSPLHF.

The CDR3 DNA follows: TGTGCCAGCAGTGACAGGGGGCACGATCCCTACGAGCAGTACTTC. Amino acids: CASSDRGHDPYEQYF. The chain employs TRBV2 and TRBJ2-7; TRBD1 agrees at 8 bases. V was clipped by 3 bases and J by 2 bases; unmatched bases: 6. Germline values: CDR1 SNHLY, CDR2 FYNNEI. The CDR3 length is 15 residues.

The rearrangement uses TRBV27 and TRBJ1-6; D is uncertain. CDR1 and CDR2 (germline): MNHEY, SMNVEV (reference sequence). Trimming stripped 3 bases from V and 0 bases from J, with 6 bases between. CDR3 length: 15 amino acids. CDR3 sequence (DNA): TGTGCCAGCAGTTTGCCGAGCTCCTATAATTCACCCCTCCACTTT. This sequence encodes CASSLPSSYNSPLHF.

This rearrangement joins TRBV7-2 to TRBJ1-2; 7 bases agree with TRBD1. Germline loops: CDR1 SGHTA, CDR2 FQGNSA. V gave up 4 bases and J gave up 2 bases; unmatched junction bases: 13. The length of the CDR3 is 17 residues. The CDR3 DNA reads TGTGCCAGCAGCTCAGGGGGAGGCAGGGAGGGGAACTATGGCTACACCTTC. It translates to CASSSGGGREGNYGYTF.

The genes are TRBV7-2 and TRBJ1-1; D remains unclear. From germline, CDR1 is SGHTA and CDR2 FQGNSA. Between the trimmed V and J ends, which lost 2 bases and 6 bases, there was a span of 13 bases. This CDR3 has 14 amino acids. The CDR3 is CASSLWGVGAEAFF. CDR3 nucleotides: TGTGCCAGCAGCTTATGGGGTGTTGGGGCTGAAGCTTTCTTT.

In regard to this clone: Mismatch with germline at one junction end may stem from a read error. The chain combines TRBV11-2 with TRBJ1-2; tentatively, D is TRBD1 (6 bases). Germline V gene sequence: CDR1 SGHAT, CDR2 FQNNGV. The CDR3 is 12 residues long. CDR3 loop: CASSLVPDRTPF. The DNA for the CDR3 is TGTGCCAGCAGCTTAGTCCCCGACAGGACCCCCTTC.

V is TRBV20-1 and J is TRBJ1-5, with 7 bases identical to TRBD1. Trimming cost V 3 bases and J 6 bases; bases outside gene matches: 5. The CDR3 is made up of 13 amino acids. Germline lookup yields CDR1 DFQATT and CDR2 SNEGSKA (reference sequence). CDR3 DNA: TGCAGTGCTAGTCCACAGGGGACTCAGCCCCAGCATTTT. The encoded protein is CSASPQGTQPQHF.

The chain uses TRBV7-9 and TRBJ1-5; TRBD1 is a possible D gene (6 bases). V gave up 0 bases and J gave up 2 bases, with 17 bases separating them. The CDR3 covers 18 residues. Germline CDR1 reads SEHNR; CDR2 reads FQNEAQ (reference sequence). The chain's CDR3 is CASSLASHGAGGNQPQHF. The CDR3, as DNA: TGTGCCAGCAGCTTAGCATCTCATGGGGCAGGGGGCAATCAGCCCCAGCATTTT.

V is TRBV7-9 and J is TRBJ2-7; the match to TRBD1 covers 7 bases. Germline-derived CDR1 and CDR2 are SEHNR and FQNEAQ (reference sequence). Unmatched junction bases numbered 8, after V lost 6 bases and J lost 0 bases. CDR3 size: 15 residues. Written as DNA, the CDR3 is TGTGCCAGCAGGGCCGGGACAGCTAGCTCCTACGAGCAGTACTTC. Translated: CASRAGTASSYEQYF.

The chain uses TRBV12-3 or TRBV12-4 and TRBJ1-2; TRBD1 might be the D (6 bases). V was shortened by 2 bases and J by 4 bases, with 8 bases between the two germline ends. CDR3 size: 13 residues. The CDR3 protein is CASSLQGTYGYTF. Here the CDR3 DNA reads TGTGCCAGCAGTTTACAGGGGACCTATGGCTACACCTTC.

The chain has TRBV10-2 and TRBJ1-5, with D unclear. The CDR3 contains 15 residues. Trimming cost V 3 bases and J 5 bases, with 14 bases left between them. Germline CDR1 reads WSHSY; CDR2 reads SAAADI. Here the CDR3 reads CASSEVGQFHQPQHF. CDR3 coding DNA: TGCGCCAGCAGTGAAGTAGGGCAGTTCCATCAGCCCCAGCATTTT.

V gene TRBV27 combines with J gene TRBJ2-7, with D perhaps matching TRBD1 or TRBD2 (5 bases each). Between the trimmed V and J ends, which lost 6 bases and 4 bases, there was a span of 16 bases. The germline gives CDR1 MNHEY, CDR2 SMNVEV (reference sequence). The CDR3 totals 14 residues. CDR3 region: CASRTPGLRYEQYF. CDR3 in DNA: TGTGCCAGCAGGACGCCGGGGCTTAGGTACGAGCAGTACTTC.

The chain has TRBV18 and TRBJ1-1; no definite D call. Deletions cut 1 base from V and 1 base from J, with 4 bases between. Germline CDR1 reads KGHSH; CDR2 reads LQKENI. The CDR3 length is 13 residues. CDR3: CASSPQGNTEAFF. For the CDR3, the DNA is TGTGCCAGCTCACCACAGGGGAACACTGAAGCTTTCTTT.

The chain employs TRBV9 and TRBJ2-3; D is perhaps TRBD2 (6 bases). Germline CDR1 is SGDLS and CDR2 is YYNGEE. This CDR3 comprises 17 residues. V lost 0 bases and J 6 bases, leaving 20 bases between the germline ends. The DNA of the CDR3 is TGTGCCAGCAGCGTAGCTGGAGGGAGGCCGATTTTGGATACGCAGTATTTT. Translating it yields CASSVAGGRPILDTQYF.

The V call is TRBV5-4, the J call TRBJ2-7, with D tentatively TRBD2 (6 bases). V lost 1 base and J lost 7, with 18 bases in between. Germline V gene sequence: CDR1 SGHNT, CDR2 YYREEE (reference sequence). This CDR3 region has 15 residues. In nucleotides, the CDR3 is TGTGCCAGCAGCTTGAGCTCTAGCGCCGACGGGGAGCAGTACTTC. Its protein product is CASSLSSSADGEQYF.

The rearrangement joins TRBV18 to TRBJ2-2, with 9 nucleotides matching TRBD2. Germline V gene lookup returns CDR1 KGHSH and CDR2 LQKENI. The CDR3 contains 18 residues. The J segment lost 3 bases and the V segment lost 3 bases, leaving 11 bases of the junction unmatched. The CDR3 sequence: CASSPLSGTSSHTGELFF. CDR3 nucleotide sequence: TGTGCCAGCTCACCTTTAAGCGGGACTAGCAGCCACACCGGGGAGCTGTTTTTT. The full variable domain, in which reference TRBV18 and TRBJ2-2 provide the parts outside the CDR3, is NAGVMQNPRHLVRRRGQEARLRCSPMKGHSHVYWYRQLPEEGLKFMVYLQKENIIDESGMPKERFSAEFPKEGPSILRIQQVVRGDSAAYFCASSPLSGTSSHTGELFFGEGSRLTVL.

The chain employs TRBV28 and TRBJ1-4, with D possibly being TRBD1 (5 bases). Germline CDR1 and CDR2: MDHEN and SYDVKM. V dropped 5 bases and J dropped 7 bases, with 14 bases sitting between them. This CDR3 comprises 14 residues. CDR3 in DNA: TGTGCCAGCAGTCCCCGGGACTGGACTGAAAAACTGTTTTTT. This gives the protein CASSPRDWTEKLFF.

The CDR3 region has the DNA TGTGCCAGCAGGGGGGTAGGGGGATCGGCTGAAGCTTTCTTT. This gives the protein CASRGVGGSAEAFF. The J gene is TRBJ1-1, the V gene TRBV6-5; TRBD1 might be the D (6 bases). The V end lost 6 bases, the J end lost 6 bases, and 17 bases lay between the germline ends. The germline V gene encodes CDR1 MNHEY and CDR2 SVGAGI. The CDR3 has 14 residues.

The chain couples TRBV2 to TRBJ1-5; a possible D gene is TRBD1 (5 bases). The CDR3 covers 14 residues. V was pared by 3 bases and J by 1 base, with 7 bases between. Germline V gene data show CDR1 as SNHLY and CDR2 as FYNNEI. The CDR3 DNA sequence: TGTGCCAGCAGTGAGCAGGGAAGCAATCAGCCCCAGCATTTT. It encodes CASSEQGSNQPQHF.

The chain links TRBV28 to TRBJ2-1; no reliable D call. Germline CDR1 MDHEN, CDR2 SYDVKM. The CDR3 has 13 amino acids. Between the trimmed V and J ends, which lost 4 bases and 4 bases, there was a span of 8 bases. This CDR3 reads CASSSLPYNEQFF. In DNA, the CDR3 is TGTGCCAGCAGTTCCCTACCTTACAATGAGCAGTTCTTC.

The gene calls are TRBV14 and TRBJ1-1, with 8 nucleotides matching TRBD1. CDR1 SGHDN and CDR2 FVKESK come from the germline V gene. The V segment lost 4 bases and the J segment 0 bases; nucleotides outside the gene matches: 10. The CDR3 spans 17 residues. Here the CDR3 reads CASSPSGTGNMNTEAFF. The CDR3 DNA follows: TGTGCCAGCAGCCCATCCGGGACAGGCAATATGAACACTGAAGCTTTCTTT.

CDR3 sequence: CASSPSGYLNIQYF. Written as DNA, the CDR3 is TGTGCCAGCAGCCCTAGCGGGTACTTAAACATTCAGTACTTC. The V call is TRBV7-2, the J call TRBJ2-4; 8 nucleotides align to TRBD2. Germline-derived CDR1 and CDR2 are SGHTA and FQGNSA. Germline trimming cut 5 bases from V and 6 bases from J; bases unmatched to any gene: 6. The CDR3 consists of 14 residues.

Regarding this clone: This sample includes further DNA sequences coding for the same CDR3. This sequence joins TRBV12-3 or TRBV12-4 and TRBJ1-1, with no clear D. This CDR3 has 13 amino acids. With 1 base removed from V and 1 base from J, the gap between germline ends came to 4 bases. The CDR3 loop is CASSLGENTEAFF. DNA for the CDR3: TGTGCCAGCAGTTTAGGGGAGAACACTGAAGCTTTCTTT.

The chain joins TRBV7-8 to TRBJ2-2; possible D gene TRBD1, 5 bases. The CDR3 covers 14 residues. Germline V CDR1 and CDR2: SGHVS, FQNEAQ. Deletions cut 5 bases from V and 6 bases from J, with 13 bases between. CDR3 protein: CASSPKGAAGELFF. The CDR3, as DNA: TGTGCCAGCAGCCCCAAAGGGGCGGCCGGGGAGCTGTTTTTT.

This sequence joins TRBV7-2 and TRBJ2-3, with TRBD2 as a possible D gene (5 bases). The V end was cut by 2 bases, the J end by 2 bases, with 17 bases between. The CDR3 consists of 17 residues. CDR1 is SGHTA, CDR2 FQGNSA, per germline. The CDR3 sequence: CASSLFGQRRPTDTQYF. CDR3 nucleotide sequence: TGTGCCAGCAGCTTATTTGGGCAGCGGCGACCCACAGATACGCAGTATTTT.

J is TRBJ2-5 and V is TRBV12-3 or TRBV12-4, with TRBD2 identical over 7 bases. The CDR3 loop spans 13 amino acids. J was trimmed by 0 bases and V by 6 bases; bases with no gene match: 1. The CDR3: CASRGTNQETQYF. For the CDR3, the DNA is TGTGCCAGCAGAGGGACTAACCAAGAGACCCAGTACTTC.